This is a list of T cell receptor beta chains from one sample in a study of post-analysis software for immune sequencing data. Using its own MiXCR run on the PCR reads, TCRdb lists one record per CDR3 protein. The table shows a few hundred thousand distinct CDR3 sequences, with 30% to 45% occurring only once. Sequencing input: blood. These receptors all stem from a girl aged 5-17 years with multiple sclerosis. Both conserved end residues are part of each CDR3. D genes are given only for firm matches. Clone sizes are given selectively: once, few, many, or a class where the clone is expanded.

j_call clone_size d_call cdr3_length v_call cdr3_aa cdr3_nt
TRBJ2-5 few TRBD2 14 TRBV7-2 CASSQAGGGETQYF TGTGCCAGCAGCCAAGCGGGGGGAGGGGAGACCCAGTACTTC
TRBJ2-5 . TRBD2 15 TRBV7-2 CASSLAGSGKETQYF TGTGCCAGCAGCTTAGCGGGTAGCGGGAAAGAGACCCAGTACTTC
TRBJ2-5 . TRBD1 16 TRBV7-9 CASSPGQGGSQETQYF TGTGCCAGCAGCCCTGGACAGGGTGGGTCCCAAGAGACCCAGTACTTC
TRBJ2-1 . . 12 TRBV20-1 CSVQRTYNEQFF TGCAGTGTCCAGCGGACCTACAATGAGCAGTTCTTC
TRBJ2-5 . . 15 TRBV20-1 CSAPHGGNFQETQYF TGCAGTGCTCCCCACGGGGGAAACTTCCAGGAGACCCAGTACTTC
TRBJ2-1 . . 16 TRBV20-1 CSARGQTRSSYNEQFF TGCAGTGCTAGAGGTCAGACAAGGAGCTCCTACAATGAGCAGTTCTTC
TRBJ2-3 . . 14 TRBV4-3 CASSQDRGPDTQYF TGCGCCAGCAGCCAAGATAGGGGACCAGATACGCAGTATTTT
TRBJ1-1 . TRBD1 13 TRBV20-1 CSAGQGGWTEAFF TGCAGTGCTGGACAGGGAGGATGGACTGAAGCTTTCTTT
TRBJ2-1 . TRBD2 14 TRBV7-3 CASSIGLGNNEQFF TGTGCCAGCAGCATCGGACTAGGTAACAATGAGCAGTTCTTC
TRBJ1-5 . . 15 TRBV20-1 CRANPGGVGNQPQHF TGCAGAGCGAACCCCGGGGGGGTAGGCAATCAGCCCCAGCATTTT
TRBJ1-2 . . 13 TRBV7-9 CASSLAGEALYTF TGTGCCAGCAGCCTGGCGGGGGAGGCCCTCTACACCTTC
TRBJ1-1 once . 11 TRBV20-1 CSAKGGREAFF TGCAGTGCTAAGGGTGGCAGAGAAGCTTTCTTT
TRBJ2-3 many . 11 TRBV6-5 CASSFLGVQYF TGTGCCAGCAGTTTCCTTGGGGTGCAGTATTTT
TRBJ1-2 few . 14 TRBV4-2 CASSQNSRENGYTF TGTGCCAGCAGCCAGAATTCCAGGGAAAATGGCTACACCTTC
TRBJ1-2 . . 15 TRBV5-5 CASSLGIGPLYGYTF TGTGCCAGCAGCTTGGGTATAGGTCCCCTCTATGGCTACACCTTC
TRBJ2-5 . . 13 TRBV7-9 CASNLSAGGTQYF TGTGCCAGCAACTTAAGCGCTGGGGGGACCCAGTACTTC
TRBJ2-3 . TRBD1 15 TRBV7-2 CASSSGQGSVPKQYF TGTGCCAGCAGCTCCGGACAGGGGTCGGTCCCAAAGCAGTATTTT
TRBJ2-2 . TRBD1 17 TRBV6-2/TRBV6-3 CASTDAVGTGDAGERFF TGTGCCAGCACCGACGCCGTCGGGACAGGGGACGCCGGGGAGCGGTTTTTT
TRBJ2-7 few TRBD2 15 TRBV20-1 CSARDLSGGMYEQYF TGCAGTGCTAGAGATCTAAGCGGGGGAATGTACGAGCAGTACTTC
TRBJ2-5 few . 17 TRBV6-1 CASSEVGLGTHQETQYF TGTGCCAGCAGTGAAGTCGGGTTGGGGACACACCAAGAGACCCAGTACTTC
TRBJ2-3 . TRBD1 17 TRBV27 CASSLSTGGASTGTQYF TGTGCCAGCAGTTTATCGACAGGGGGCGCGAGCACAGGTACGCAGTATTTT
TRBJ2-3 . . 13 TRBV30 CAWTRRRADTQYF TGTGCCTGGACGCGCAGGCGAGCAGATACGCAGTATTTT
TRBJ2-7 few . 13 TRBV20-1 CSAGGTDTYEQYF TGCAGTGCTGGGGGGACAGATACCTACGAGCAGTACTTC
TRBJ2-4 . . 16 TRBV7-2 CASSLNPGRAKNIQYF TGTGCCAGCAGCTTGAATCCAGGGCGGGCCAAAAACATTCAGTACTTC
TRBJ2-1 few TRBD2 11 TRBV6-5 CASSDSGGQFF TGTGCCAGCAGTGATAGCGGGGGCCAGTTCTTC
TRBJ2-7 . . 12 TRBV2 CASSIGYYEQYF TGTGCCAGCAGTATAGGGTACTACGAGCAGTACTTC
TRBJ1-1 . . 13 TRBV7-3 CASSGGPNTEAFF TGTGCCAGCAGTGGGGGGCCCAACACTGAAGCTTTCTTT
TRBJ2-1 many . 13 TRBV5-1 CASSLRGYNEQFF TGCGCCAGCAGCTTGCGTGGCTACAATGAGCAGTTCTTC
TRBJ2-3 . . 15 TRBV12-3/TRBV12-4 CASSLSGMSTDTQYF TGTGCCAGCAGTTTATCGGGGATGAGCACAGATACGCAGTATTTT
TRBJ2-3 . . 15 TRBV27 CASRATSRSSDTQYF TGTGCCAGCAGGGCAACTAGTAGGTCTTCGGATACGCAGTATTTT
TRBJ2-6 . . 16 TRBV28 CASSLWGSSGANVLTF TGTGCCAGCAGTTTATGGGGCAGTTCTGGGGCCAACGTCCTGACTTTC
TRBJ2-5 . TRBD2 17 TRBV10-3 CAISERRTSGGEETQYF TGTGCCATCAGTGAGCGGCGTACTAGCGGGGGGGAAGAGACCCAGTACTTC